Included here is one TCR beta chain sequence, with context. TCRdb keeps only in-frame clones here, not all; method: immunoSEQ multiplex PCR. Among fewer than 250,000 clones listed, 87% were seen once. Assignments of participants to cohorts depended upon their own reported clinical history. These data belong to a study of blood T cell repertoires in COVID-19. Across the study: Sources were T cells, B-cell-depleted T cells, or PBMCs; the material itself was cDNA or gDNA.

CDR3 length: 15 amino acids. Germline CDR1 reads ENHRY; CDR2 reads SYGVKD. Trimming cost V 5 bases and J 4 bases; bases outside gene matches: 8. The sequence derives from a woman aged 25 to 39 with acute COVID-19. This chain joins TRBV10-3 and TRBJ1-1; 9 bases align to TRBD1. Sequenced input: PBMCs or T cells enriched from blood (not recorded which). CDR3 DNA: TGTGCCATCAGTCCTGGACAGGGGCGAGTCACTGAAGCTTTCTTT. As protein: CAISPGQGRVTEAFF.